The next 21 T cell receptor beta chains were all read from a single sample in a study of metastatic and nonmetastatic thyroid tumors. TCRdb reprocessed the PCR reads using MiXCR. The sample carries about 18,000 clones, 34% recorded once. Prior to thyroid surgery, none of the patients had received any treatment. The sample was tumor tissue. These receptor sequences come from a male donor with papillary thyroid cancer or a benign thyroid nodule (not recorded which). Some clones in this sample may be carry-over from other donors' samples.

V gene TRBV12-3 or TRBV12-4 combines with J gene TRBJ2-7, with D unresolved. The CDR3 is made up of 13 amino acids. V was trimmed by 8 bases and J by 1 base, leaving 12 bases between them. CDR3 DNA sequence: TGTGCCAGCGGAATGTGGTCATCCTACGAGCAGTACTTC. Translated, it gives CASGMWSSYEQYF.

In its sample, this clone was seen many times. Other nucleotide sequences from this sample produce the same CDR3. This chain links TRBV5-8 with TRBJ1-1, with D tentatively TRBD1 (5 bases). The CDR3 runs to 16 residues. Germline-derived CDR1 and CDR2 are SGHTS and YDEGEE. V lost 0 bases and J lost 1, with 13 bases in between. The CDR3 sequence: CASSLGFWGENTEAFF. The CDR3 DNA reads TGTGCCAGCAGCTTGGGGTTTTGGGGGGAGAACACTGAAGCTTTCTTT. Looking up the rest from reference TRBV5-8 and TRBJ1-1 gives the full variable domain: EAGVTQSPTHLIKTRGQQATLRCSPISGHTSVYWYQQALGLGLQFLLWYDEGEERNRGNFPPRFSGRQFPNYSSELNVNALELEDSALYLCASSLGFWGENTEAFFGQGTRLTVV.

This chain joins TRBV2 and TRBJ1-1, with D possibly matching TRBD1 (6 bases). CDR1 is SNHLY and CDR2 is FYNNEI in the germline V gene. Trimming pared 6 bases from V and 0 bases from J, leaving 14 bases between. This CDR3 region has 15 residues. CDR3 sequence reads: CASRSSGTMNTEAFF. The CDR3 DNA reads as TGTGCCAGCAGAAGCTCCGGGACAATGAACACTGAAGCTTTCTTT. The full variable domain, completed using reference TRBV2 and TRBJ1-1, is EPEVTQTPSHQVTQMGQEVILRCVPISNHLYFYWYRQILGQKVEFLVSFYNNEISEKSEIFDDQFSVERPDGSNFTLKIRSTKLEDSAMYFCASRSSGTMNTEAFFGQGTRLTVV.

The chain couples TRBV20-1 to TRBJ2-6; 8 bases are shared with TRBD1. Trimming removed 3 bases from V and 0 bases from J; junction bases left unmatched: 10. Germline lookup yields CDR1 DFQATT and CDR2 SNEGSKA (reference sequence). CDR3 length: 18 amino acids. CDR3 sequence: CSASVDRAIYSGANVLTF. The DNA of the CDR3 is TGCAGTGCTAGCGTGGACAGGGCAATATACTCTGGGGCCAACGTCCTGACTTTC.

This clone was seen many times. A much larger clone is a single base away; this may be a read error. V gene TRBV6-1 combines with J gene TRBJ2-1, with D possibly matching TRBD2 (5 bases). CDR3 length: 14 amino acids. CDR1 MNHNS and CDR2 SASEGT come from the germline V gene. As DNA, the CDR3 is TGTGCCGGCAGCGAGGGAAGCTCCTACAATGAGCAGTTCTTC. Protein sequence: CAGSEGSSYNEQFF.

This clone was seen a handful of times. This may come from a read error, since a much larger clone is one base off. Here the CDR3 omits its conserved ending phenylalanine or tryptophan, so a read error is the likely source. V usage is TRBV28 and J usage is TRBJ1-2; 8 nucleotides agree with TRBD1. Germline lookup yields CDR1 MDHEN and CDR2 SYDVKM. The length of the CDR3 is 13 residues. CDR3 coding DNA: TGTGCCAGCAGGACAGGGGACAACTATTGCTACACCCTC. Its translation is CASRTGDNYCYTL.

This clone was recorded a few times. The chain combines TRBV6-1 with TRBJ2-1; TRBD2 aligns across 10 bases. The CDR3 sequence is 16 residues long. Trimming at V came to 10 bases and at J to 8 bases, leaving 17 bases not matched to a gene. In germline, CDR1 is MNHNS, CDR2 SASEGT. The CDR3 loop reads CATGSLAGGFRDEQFF. The CDR3, as DNA: TGTGCCACAGGGTCATTAGCGGGAGGCTTTAGAGATGAGCAGTTCTTC.

This clone is labeled as medium-sized. This chain links TRBV5-1 with TRBJ1-1; D may be TRBD1 (5 bases). Germline V gene sequence: CDR1 SGHRS, CDR2 YFSETQ. V lost 7 bases and J 0 bases, leaving 16 bases between the germline ends. The length of the CDR3 is 15 residues. CDR3 sequence reads: CASGIDRGMNTEAFF. The CDR3 nucleotides read TGCGCCAGCGGAATTGATAGGGGTATGAACACTGAAGCTTTCTTT.

The J gene is TRBJ2-7, the V gene TRBV10-3; 8 nucleotides agree with TRBD2. CDR1 is ENHRY and CDR2 is SYGVKD in the germline V gene. The CDR3 length is 14 residues. V lost 7 bases, J lost 6 bases, and 11 bases stayed unmatched. This CDR3 is CAIMEAGDCPEQYF. CDR3 DNA: TGTGCCATCATGGAAGCGGGAGACTGTCCCGAGCAGTACTTC.

This clone was observed a handful of times. CDR3 in amino acids: CASRQSLEGINYGYTF. As DNA, the CDR3 is TGTGCCAGCAGACAATCCCTGGAAGGGATTAACTATGGCTACACCTTC. The chain joins TRBV6-1 to TRBJ1-2; D not certain. V lost 6 bases, J lost 1 base, and 18 bases lay in between. CDR1 is MNHNS and CDR2 is SASEGT in the germline V gene. The CDR3 has 16 amino acids.

This clone was observed a few times. V is TRBV12-3 or TRBV12-4 and J is TRBJ1-5, with D uncertain. This CDR3 spans 14 amino acids. V lost 2 bases and J 7 bases, leaving 12 bases between the germline ends. CDR3 sequence reads: CASSLRPPEQPQHF. The CDR3, as DNA: TGTGCCAGCAGTTTACGGCCGCCGGAACAGCCCCAGCATTTT.

This clone was recorded a few times. The chain carries TRBV24-1 and TRBJ2-3; D unclear. The germline V and J ends were trimmed by 5 bases and 5 bases, with 13 bases remaining between them. From germline, CDR1 is KGHDR and CDR2 SFDVKD. This CDR3 comprises 14 residues. The CDR3 region is CATSVQEEQDTQYF. The DNA of the CDR3 is TGTGCCACCAGTGTCCAAGAGGAGCAAGATACGCAGTATTTT.

This clone is classed as medium-sized. This rearrangement joins TRBV6-6 to TRBJ2-7; D gene uncertain. Germline V gene lookup returns CDR1 MNHNY and CDR2 SVGAGI (reference sequence). CDR3 length equals 17 residues. V was cut by 2 bases and J by 2 bases, with 19 bases left in between. CDR3 nucleotides: TGTGCCAGCAGTTACCCGCTGATGGGCGGAGCGACCTACGAGCAGTACTTC. It codes for CASSYPLMGGATYEQYF.

The J gene is TRBJ1-5, the V gene TRBV20-1; D is uncertain. The CDR3 is 16 amino acids. CDR1 DFQATT and CDR2 SNEGSKA come from the germline V gene (reference sequence). Deletions cut 3 bases from V and 6 bases from J, with 21 bases between. Written as DNA, the CDR3 is TGCAGTGCTAGCTTTATCGCGACGGGCGAGAGTCAGCCCCAGCATTTT. Translating gives CSASFIATGESQPQHF.

V gene TRBV20-1 combines with J gene TRBJ1-5; 7 bases align to TRBD1. In germline, CDR1 is DFQATT, CDR2 SNEGSKA (reference sequence). The trim removed 3 bases at V and 6 bases at J, leaving 8 bases unmatched. The CDR3 length is 14 residues. CDR3 coding DNA: TGCAGTGCTAGCGACAGGGAAATGAGTCAGCCCCAGCATTTT. Protein sequence: CSASDREMSQPQHF.

This clone was seen many times. The rearrangement links TRBV28 to TRBJ1-4; D may be TRBD1 (6 bases). The V end was cut by 6 bases, the J end by 7 bases, with 12 bases between. The CDR3 runs to 13 residues. The V gene's germline CDR1 is MDHEN and CDR2 SYDVKM. The CDR3 DNA is TGTGCCAGCAGGATACAGGGTAGTGAAAAACTGTTTTTT. Translated: CASRIQGSEKLFF.

This clone was detected a few times. The genes are TRBV7-6 and TRBJ1-2, with TRBD1 as a possible D gene (5 bases). Trimming removed 4 bases at V and 6 bases at J, with 21 bases between. The CDR3 runs 16 residues. Germline V gene lookup returns CDR1 SGHVS and CDR2 FNYEAQ. The CDR3: CASSSTTELLVDGYTF. CDR3 sequence (DNA): TGTGCCAGCAGCTCCACGACAGAACTTTTAGTGGATGGCTACACCTTC.

This clone was detected many times. V is TRBV5-4 and J is TRBJ2-5; D unresolved. Trimming took off 0 bases at V and 3 bases at J, with 18 bases between the two ends. Germline V gives CDR1 SGHNT, CDR2 YYREEE (reference sequence). This CDR3 spans 17 amino acids. Written as DNA, the CDR3 is TGTGCCAGCAGCTTGGACCGTCCGGCGGAGCCTAAAGAGACCCAGTACTTC. Translated, it gives CASSLDRPAEPKETQYF.

The rearrangement uses TRBV11-2 and TRBJ2-3; D is possibly TRBD1 (5 bases). This CDR3 contains 15 residues. In germline, CDR1 is SGHAT, CDR2 FQNNGV. The V end was cut by 5 bases, the J end by 0 bases, with 12 bases between. For the CDR3, the DNA is TGTGCCAGCAGCAGAACGACAGCTAGCACAGATACGCAGTATTTT. This encodes CASSRTTASTDTQYF.

This clone was observed at least ten times. The chain is built from TRBV10-3 and TRBJ2-3, with 12 bases matching TRBD2. Germline V gene sequence: CDR1 ENHRY, CDR2 SYGVKD. V was pared by 4 bases and J by 4 bases, with 3 bases of the junction left unmatched. This CDR3 is 15 amino acids long. This chain's CDR3 is CAISGASGRADTQYF. The CDR3 DNA follows: TGTGCCATCAGTGGGGCTAGCGGGAGGGCAGATACGCAGTATTTT.

By proportion, this clone is medium-sized. The rearrangement uses TRBV30 and TRBJ2-7; TRBD2 matches 16 bases. The ends lost 2 bases at V and 9 bases at J; junction bases unmatched: 13. Germline V gene lookup returns CDR1 GTSNPN and CDR2 SVGIG (reference sequence). The CDR3 covers 17 residues. Here the CDR3 reads CAWSWGTSGRAAGAQYF. In DNA, the CDR3 is TGTGCCTGGAGTTGGGGGACTAGCGGGAGGGCCGCTGGTGCGCAGTACTTC.